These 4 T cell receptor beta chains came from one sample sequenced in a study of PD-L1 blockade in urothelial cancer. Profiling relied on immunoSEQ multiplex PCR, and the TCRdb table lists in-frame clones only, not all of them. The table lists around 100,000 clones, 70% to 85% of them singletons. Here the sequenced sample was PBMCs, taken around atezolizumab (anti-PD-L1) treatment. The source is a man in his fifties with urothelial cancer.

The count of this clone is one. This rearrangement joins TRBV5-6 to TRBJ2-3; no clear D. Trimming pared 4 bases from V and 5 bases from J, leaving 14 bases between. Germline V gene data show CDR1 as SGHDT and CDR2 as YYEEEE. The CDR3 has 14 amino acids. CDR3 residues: CASSREAPVDTQYF. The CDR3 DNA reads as TGTGCCAGCAGCCGAGAAGCGCCGGTAGATACGCAGTATTTT.

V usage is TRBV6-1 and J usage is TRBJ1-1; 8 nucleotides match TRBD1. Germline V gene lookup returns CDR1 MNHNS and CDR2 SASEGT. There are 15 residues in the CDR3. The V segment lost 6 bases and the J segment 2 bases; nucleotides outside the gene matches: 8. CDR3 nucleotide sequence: TGTGCCAGCAGACCATCGGACAGGGCAAACACTGAAGCTTTCTTT. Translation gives CASRPSDRANTEAFF.

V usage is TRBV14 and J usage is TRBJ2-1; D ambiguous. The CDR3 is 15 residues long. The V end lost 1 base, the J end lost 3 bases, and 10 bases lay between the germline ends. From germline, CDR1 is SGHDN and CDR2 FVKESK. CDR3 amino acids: CASSQAQALYNEQFF. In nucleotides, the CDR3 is TGTGCCAGCAGCCAAGCCCAGGCCCTCTACAATGAGCAGTTCTTC.

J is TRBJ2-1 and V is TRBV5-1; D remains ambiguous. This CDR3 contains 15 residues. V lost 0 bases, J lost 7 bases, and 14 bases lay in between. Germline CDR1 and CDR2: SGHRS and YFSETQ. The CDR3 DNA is TGCGCCAGCAGCTTGGAACCCCAACTGGAGAATGAGCAGTTCTTC. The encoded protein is CASSLEPQLENEQFF. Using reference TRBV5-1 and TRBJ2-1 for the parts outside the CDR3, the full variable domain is KAGVTQTPRYLIKTRGQQVTLSCSPISGHRSVSWYQQTPGQGLQFLFEYFSETQRNKGNFPGRFSGRQFSNSRSEMNVSTLELGDSALYLCASSLEPQLENEQFFGPGTRLTVL.